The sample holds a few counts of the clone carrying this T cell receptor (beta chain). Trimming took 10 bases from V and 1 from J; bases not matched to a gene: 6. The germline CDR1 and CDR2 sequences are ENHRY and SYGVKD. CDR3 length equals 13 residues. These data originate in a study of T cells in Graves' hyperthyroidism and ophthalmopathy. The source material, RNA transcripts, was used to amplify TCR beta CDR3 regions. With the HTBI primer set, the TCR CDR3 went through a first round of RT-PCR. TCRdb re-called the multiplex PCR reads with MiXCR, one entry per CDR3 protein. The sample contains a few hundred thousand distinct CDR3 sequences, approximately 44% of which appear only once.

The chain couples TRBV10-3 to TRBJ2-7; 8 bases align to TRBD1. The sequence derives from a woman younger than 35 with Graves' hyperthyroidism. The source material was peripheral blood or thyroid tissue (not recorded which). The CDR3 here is CASMGDRSYEQYF. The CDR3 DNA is TGTGCCAGCATGGGGGACAGGTCCTACGAGCAGTACTTC.